What follows describes a single T cell receptor beta chain. This clonotype was observed many times. This receptor's antigen is unknown. Qualities for individual bases were not recorded, and no much larger clone is one base off. The germline V gene provides CDR1 ENHRY and CDR2 SYGVKD. The CDR3 holds 14 amino acids from the cysteine to the phenylalanine. The read is trimmed to its CDR3 DNA, 42 bases read in frame from base 1. At the junction V is shortened by 4 bases and J by 0 bases, with 9 bases in between. The source of the sample is a study of molecular identifiers for immune sequencing clone quantification (dated by TCRdb to 2016 to 2018). Turning to the overall study: For a replicate experiment, the RNA from either approximately 20,000 or 100,000 naive CD8 T cells was divided into five aliquots, and four of those aliquots went on to sequencing. The study was a methods study using CD8 T cells to benchmark molecular-identifier clustering-based TCR repertoire sequencing (MIDCIRS) and TCR RNA copy counting.

Results the study describes overall, beyond this receptor: Modeling estimated 2.5 to 3.5 recovered TCR RNA copies per cell, compared with about ten by digital PCR, which implies roughly 30% capture efficiency. A single cell's worth of spiked-in Jurkat TCR RNA was reported detectable even among around 970,000 naive CD8 T cells. In CMV-specific effector cells, clones with more than 20 RNA copies contained over 99% of molecules, whereas in naive cells such clones contained under 1% of molecules. Spiked-in Jurkat TCR RNA (10 copies' worth), which is not part of the donor repertoire, was contained in the naive libraries. Highly expanded clone sizes could be underestimated if identical TCR molecules share a barcode. When barcode sub-clustering was left out, chimeric consensus sequences inflated TCR diversity, with chimeras reaching as high as 47%.

The method was PCR. Instrument used: Illumina HiSeq 4000. Bulk TCR libraries were made following a previously described method, with the TCR primers given in Table S5. Total RNA was purified with the Qiagen AllPrep DNA/RNA kit. Before analysis, reads from multiple sequencing runs of one library were combined. Under the source paper's analysis protocol: Reads were retained only if the reads had an exact TCR constant sequence, and the retained reads were trimmed to 150 nt and grouped according to their 12-nt molecular barcodes. Reads within each barcode group were sub-clustered using a 15% Levenshtein threshold, and quality-weighted consensus sequences were constructed for each RNA molecule. Non-functional sequences were filtered out, along with any lower-count sequence sitting one edit away from another sequence. Based on fitting two negative binomial distributions, any barcode sub-cluster with under 20% of the maximum read count was discarded. The public sequencing data were trimmed at Q25 with fastp and processed into clonotypes with MiXCR by TCRdb, which kept only in-frame beta chains. For every CDR3 protein sequence, its rows merge into one entry that carries the most common genes and DNA. TCRdb, rather than the study authors, made the V and J calls. The sample profile shows about 63,000 distinct CDR3 sequences; about 20% of them were found once. The ten largest clonotypes hold 1.1% to 1.5% of the sample.

Naive CD8 T cell libraries were made from 20,000 to 1,000,000 sorted cells using 10%, 30% or 50% of purified RNA. Naive CD8 T cells were FACS-sorted as CD8+CD4-CCR7+CD45RA+ on a BD FACSAria II into RLT Plus buffer. Nine to eleven TCR copies' worth of Jurkat RNA were spiked into about 20,000-1,100,000 naive CD8 T cell samples to test detection sensitivity. CD8 T cells were enriched using RosetteSep CD8+ T Cell Enrichment Cocktail and Ficoll-Paque, and the enriched cells then underwent ACK red cell lysis. This TCR was sampled from a human donor in good health. Some libraries in this study had Jurkat cell RNA spiked in. The sequenced sample was naive CD8+ T cells from blood, with Jurkat cell RNA spiked in. According to the study, the label for this sample's cell subset or site signals: FACS-sorted CD8+CD4-CCR7+CD45RA+ naive T cells. The rearranged segments are TRBV10-3 and TRBJ1-1; the D segment cannot be called with confidence. The DNA reads as follows: TGTGCCATCAGTGGGACGGCGATGAACACTGAAGCTTTCTTT. It encodes CAISGTAMNTEAFF.